Listed here are 21 T cell receptor beta chains from one sample, sequenced in a study of blood T cells in healthy people across ages. Using a J-beta primer mix together with a sample-barcoded 5' primer, a second PCR was run for roughly 6 to 11 cycles. TCRdb reprocessed the 5' RACE reads via MiXCR and lists one record per CDR3 protein. The table includes hundreds of thousands of distinct CDR3 sequences, about half detected once. Sequencing was carried out using blood. The receptors here all came from a woman between 55 and 75 years old in good health.

The rearrangement links TRBV7-9 to TRBJ2-7; D is tentatively TRBD1 or TRBD2 (5 bases each). The CDR3 runs 13 residues. V lost 5 bases to trimming and J lost 2 bases, with 10 bases between them. From germline, CDR1 is SEHNR and CDR2 FQNEAQ (reference sequence). CDR3 residues: CASSPVGAYEQYF. Written as DNA, the CDR3 is TGTGCCAGCAGCCCCGTGGGGGCCTACGAGCAGTACTTC.

The rearrangement uses TRBV18 and TRBJ2-1; D not resolved. The DNA end favors TRBJ2-7, so the J call may be wrong. CDR3 length equals 16 residues. From germline, CDR1 is KGHSH and CDR2 LQKENI. CDR3 residues: CASSPWAASEYNEQYF. CDR3 coding DNA: TGTGCCAGCTCACCGTGGGCTGCCTCCGAATACAATGAGCAGTACTTC.

The V gene is TRBV20-1, the J gene TRBJ2-5; 7 bases align to TRBD2. This CDR3 comprises 13 residues. From germline, CDR1 is DFQATT and CDR2 SNEGSKA (reference sequence). The V gene end was trimmed by 6 bases and the J gene end by 11 bases; junction bases not matched to a gene: 15. CDR3 sequence: CSARRGGSNEQYF. Written as DNA, the CDR3 is TGCAGTGCCCGTCGGGGCGGGAGCAATGAGCAGTACTTC.

This sequence joins TRBV27 and TRBJ1-1, with D perhaps TRBD1 (6 bases). CDR3 size: 17 residues. Trimming left V 5 bases short and J 0 bases short, with 19 bases between. CDR1 is MNHEY and CDR2 is SMNVEV in the germline V gene (reference sequence). Here the CDR3 DNA reads TGTGCCAGCAGTCTCCTGTGGGGGGCACCCATGAACACTGAAGCTTTCTTT. Amino acids: CASSLLWGAPMNTEAFF.

Only a few counts were recorded for this clonotype. This rearrangement joins TRBV5-1 to TRBJ2-5, with 7 bases fitting TRBD2. The CDR3 spans 18 residues. Trimming removed 1 base from V and 1 base from J; junction bases left unmatched: 13. Germline V gene lookup returns CDR1 SGHRS and CDR2 YFSETQ. Here the CDR3 reads CASSLRARLAEIQETQYF. DNA of the CDR3: TGCGCCAGCAGCTTGAGGGCCCGACTAGCAGAAATCCAAGAGACCCAGTACTTC.

The chain combines TRBV15 with TRBJ2-5, with 10 bases that match TRBD2. Germline loops: CDR1 LNHNV, CDR2 YYDKDF (reference sequence). V was clipped by 1 base and J by 4 bases; unmatched bases: 3. This CDR3 region has 15 residues. This chain's CDR3 is CATSRVAGGPETQYF. Here the CDR3 DNA reads TGTGCCACCAGCAGAGTAGCGGGGGGTCCAGAGACCCAGTACTTC.

The gene calls are TRBV20-1 and TRBJ1-2; maybe TRBD1 (5 bases). The CDR3 loop spans 15 amino acids. The V end was cut by 1 base, the J end by 7 bases, with 19 bases between. Germline-derived CDR1 and CDR2 are DFQATT and SNEGSKA (reference sequence). CDR3 residues: CSARAPDRKIGGYTF. The CDR3 DNA reads TGCAGTGCTAGAGCCCCCGACAGAAAAATAGGTGGCTACACCTTC.

This clonotype was seen at least ten times. The rearrangement joins TRBV6-5 to TRBJ1-2; D might be TRBD1 (6 bases). V lost 0 bases and J 8 bases, leaving 13 bases between the germline ends. The V gene's germline CDR1 is MNHEY and CDR2 SVGAGI. The CDR3 length is 14 residues. CDR3 nucleotides: TGTGCCAGCAGTTACTCTTCAGGGGCGGGCGGCTACACCTTC. Its translation: CASSYSSGAGGYTF.

The chain links TRBV12-3 or TRBV12-4 to TRBJ2-2; D possibly uses TRBD1 or TRBD2 (6 bases each). With 6 bases removed from V and 1 base from J, the gap between germline ends came to 9 bases. The CDR3 consists of 14 residues. CDR3 loop: CASRAGQNTGELFF. The CDR3, as DNA: TGTGCCAGCAGGGCGGGACAGAACACCGGGGAGCTGTTTTTT.

The V gene is TRBV3-1, the J gene TRBJ2-1; TRBD1 agrees at 11 bases. The V gene's germline CDR1 is LGHDT and CDR2 YNNKEL (reference sequence). This CDR3 region has 17 residues. With 4 bases clipped from V and 7 bases from J, the junction kept 12 bases outside the gene matches. The DNA of the CDR3 is TGTGCCAGCAGCCGGCCTTATGGACAGGGGGCAGAGAATGAGCAGTTCTTC. Amino acids: CASSRPYGQGAENEQFF.

The chain carries TRBV27 and TRBJ1-1; 7 nucleotides match TRBD1. The CDR3 covers 19 residues. The germline gives CDR1 MNHEY, CDR2 SMNVEV (reference sequence). Germline trimming cut 5 bases from V and 4 bases from J; bases unmatched to any gene: 22. The CDR3 spells CASSLNYRQGIFGVTEAFF. CDR3 sequence (DNA): TGTGCCAGCAGTCTAAACTATAGACAGGGTATATTCGGGGTCACTGAAGCTTTCTTT.

This chain connects TRBV7-2 to TRBJ1-2, with TRBD1 matching 8 bases. The CDR3 runs 16 residues. Germline CDR1 SGHTA, CDR2 FQGNSA. V lost 4 bases, J lost 8 bases, and 15 bases stayed unmatched. The CDR3 region has the DNA TGTGCCAGCAGCTCTCCGCCCCAGGGGGCGCTAGGAGGCTACACCTTC. Its translation is CASSSPPQGALGGYTF.

The chain is built from TRBV20-1 and TRBJ2-3, with D hard to call. The CDR3 loop spans 13 amino acids. V was clipped by 5 bases and J by 3 bases, with 12 bases between them. Germline V lookup: CDR1 DFQATT, CDR2 SNEGSKA (reference sequence). The DNA of the CDR3 is TGCAGTGCTGATAGTCGCACGACAGATACGCAGTATTTT. This gives the protein CSADSRTTDTQYF.

This clonotype has more than one count but fewer than ten. V is TRBV24-1 and J is TRBJ1-2; TRBD1 matches 9 bases. The CDR3 consists of 15 residues. Trimming at V came to 4 bases and at J to 4 bases, leaving 6 bases not matched to a gene. Germline V CDR1 and CDR2: KGHDR, SFDVKD. The CDR3 nucleotides read TGTGCCACCAGTGAACCGCGACAGGGGGTCTATGGCTACACCTTC. Protein sequence: CATSEPRQGVYGYTF.

The chain has TRBV29-1 and TRBJ1-2; TRBD1 matches 8 bases. The CDR3 is made up of 13 amino acids. V trimming: 3 bases; J trimming: 8 bases; junction bases outside the gene matches: 8. Germline loops: CDR1 SQVTM, CDR2 ANQGSEA. The CDR3 region has the DNA TGCAGCGTTGAGGTTTCAGGGGGCGAGGGCTACACCTTC. Protein product: CSVEVSGGEGYTF.

The V call is TRBV6-5, the J call TRBJ2-1; tentatively, D is TRBD2 (5 bases). V was pared by 0 bases and J by 2 bases, with 11 bases between. Germline V gene lookup returns CDR1 MNHEY and CDR2 SVGAGI. This CDR3 has 16 amino acids. CDR3 bases: TGTGCCAGCAGTTACTCGGCGGTGACTACCTACAATGAGCAGTTCTTC. This sequence encodes CASSYSAVTTYNEQFF.

This clonotype appeared a few times. The chain is built from TRBV28 and TRBJ1-5, with D perhaps TRBD1 (5 bases). The ends were cut back, 5 bases at V and 5 bases at J, with 16 bases in the middle. Germline CDR1 reads MDHEN; CDR2 reads SYDVKM. The CDR3 is made up of 15 amino acids. The CDR3 DNA follows: TGTGCCAGCAGTCCCCCCATTGGGGGATATCAGCCCCAGCATTTT. This codes for CASSPPIGGYQPQHF.

This clonotype occurred once. Mismatch with germline at one junction end may stem from a read error. This sequence joins TRBV7-6 and TRBJ2-7, with 10 positions matching TRBD2. The DNA end is more similar to TRBJ2-4, so the J call may be wrong. The V gene's germline CDR1 is SGHVS and CDR2 FNYEAQ. The CDR3 consists of 15 residues. Written as DNA, the CDR3 is TGTGCCAGCAGCCTAGCGGGAGAGGCGGGAAACATTCAGTACTTC. Translating gives CASSLAGEAGNIQYF.

This clonotype occurred a few times. The J gene is TRBJ2-1, the V gene TRBV7-8; D is undetermined. The CDR3 spans 16 residues. V dropped 1 base and J dropped 6 bases, with 16 bases sitting between them. The V gene's germline CDR1 is SGHVS and CDR2 FQNEAQ. The CDR3 DNA reads TGTGCCAGCAGCTTAGTCGGCGGCGGCTACGGCAATGAGCAGTTCTTC. Translated: CASSLVGGGYGNEQFF. Drawing the rest from reference TRBV7-8 and TRBJ2-1, the complete variable domain is GAGVSQSPRYKVAKRGQDVALRCDPISGHVSLFWYQQALGQGPEFLTYFQNEAQLDKSGLPSDRFFAERPEGSVSTLKIQRTQQEDSAVYLCASSLVGGGYGNEQFFGPGTRLTVL.

V is TRBV4-1 and J is TRBJ2-5; D is unclear. Trimming cost V 1 base and J 9 bases, with 15 bases left between them. Germline assignment: CDR1 MGHRA and CDR2 YSYEKL. The CDR3 has 14 residues. This CDR3 is CASSQVAGPLPQYF. The CDR3 DNA reads TGCGCCAGCAGCCAAGTTGCCGGCCCACTGCCCCAGTACTTC.

This clonotype was seen a few times. The chain employs TRBV20-1 and TRBJ2-1, with TRBD1 matching 8 bases. The CDR3 consists of 16 residues. V was pared by 3 bases and J by 0 bases, with 7 bases of the junction left unmatched. Looked up from germline, CDR1 is DFQATT and CDR2 is SNEGSKA (reference sequence). CDR3 sequence reads: CSASFGTGFSYNEQFF. DNA of the CDR3: TGCAGTGCTAGCTTTGGGACAGGATTCTCCTACAATGAGCAGTTCTTC.